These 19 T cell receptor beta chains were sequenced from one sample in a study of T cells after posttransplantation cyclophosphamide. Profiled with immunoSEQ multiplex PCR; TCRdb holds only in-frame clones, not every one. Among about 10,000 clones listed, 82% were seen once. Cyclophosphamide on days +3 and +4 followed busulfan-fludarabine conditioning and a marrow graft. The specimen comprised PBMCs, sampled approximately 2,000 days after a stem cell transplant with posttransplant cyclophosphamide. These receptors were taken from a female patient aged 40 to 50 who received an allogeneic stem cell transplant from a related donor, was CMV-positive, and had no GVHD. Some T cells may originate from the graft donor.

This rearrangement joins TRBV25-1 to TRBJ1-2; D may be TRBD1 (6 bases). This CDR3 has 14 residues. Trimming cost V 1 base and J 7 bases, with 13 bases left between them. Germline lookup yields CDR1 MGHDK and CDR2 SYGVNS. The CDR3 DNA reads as TGTGCCAGCAGTGAATCCTCCACAGGGTCTGGCTACACCTTC. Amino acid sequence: CASSESSTGSGYTF.

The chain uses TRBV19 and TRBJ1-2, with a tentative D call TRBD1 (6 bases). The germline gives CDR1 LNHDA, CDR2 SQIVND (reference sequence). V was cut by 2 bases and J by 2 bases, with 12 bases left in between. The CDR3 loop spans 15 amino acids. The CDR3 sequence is CASSIQDRMNYGYTF. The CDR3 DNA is TGTGCCAGTAGTATACAAGACAGGATGAACTATGGCTACACCTTC.

This chain's CDR3 is CASTTSGAYNEQFF. CDR3 nucleotides: TGTGCCAGCACGACTAGCGGAGCATACAATGAGCAGTTCTTC. The rearrangement joins TRBV27 to TRBJ2-1, with 9 nucleotides matching TRBD2. Germline CDR1 and CDR2: MNHEY and SMNVEV (reference sequence). The CDR3 totals 14 residues. Trimming cost V 7 bases and J 4 bases; bases outside gene matches: 5.

CDR3 in amino acids: CASSYSGRDEQYF. For the CDR3, the DNA is TGTGCCAGCAGTTACTCAGGGAGAGACGAGCAGTACTTC. The V call is TRBV6-6, the J call TRBJ2-7, with D maybe TRBD2 (5 bases). From germline, CDR1 is MNHNY and CDR2 SVGAGI (reference sequence). V was clipped by 0 bases and J by 5 bases, with 8 bases between them. This CDR3 has 13 amino acids.

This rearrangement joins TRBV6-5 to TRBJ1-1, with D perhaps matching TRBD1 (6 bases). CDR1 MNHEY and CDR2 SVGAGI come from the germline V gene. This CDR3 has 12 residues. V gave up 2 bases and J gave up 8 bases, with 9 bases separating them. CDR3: CASSYVQGEAFF. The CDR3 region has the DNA TGTGCCAGCAGTTACGTACAGGGAGAAGCTTTCTTT.

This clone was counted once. CDR3 in DNA: TGTGCCAGCAGCCAAAGACAGGGTTGGGACGCTGAAGCTTTCTTT. It codes for CASSQRQGWDAEAFF. The chain employs TRBV14 and TRBJ1-1; TRBD1 agrees at 7 bases. Germline trimming cut 2 bases from V and 6 bases from J; bases unmatched to any gene: 9. Germline V CDR1 and CDR2: SGHDN, FVKESK. CDR3 length equals 15 residues.

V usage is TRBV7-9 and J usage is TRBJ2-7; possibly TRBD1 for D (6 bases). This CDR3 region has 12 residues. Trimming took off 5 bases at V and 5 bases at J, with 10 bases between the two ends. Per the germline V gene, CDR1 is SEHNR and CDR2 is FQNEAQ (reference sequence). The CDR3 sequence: CASSDWTDEQYF. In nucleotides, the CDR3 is TGTGCCAGCAGCGACTGGACAGACGAGCAGTACTTC.

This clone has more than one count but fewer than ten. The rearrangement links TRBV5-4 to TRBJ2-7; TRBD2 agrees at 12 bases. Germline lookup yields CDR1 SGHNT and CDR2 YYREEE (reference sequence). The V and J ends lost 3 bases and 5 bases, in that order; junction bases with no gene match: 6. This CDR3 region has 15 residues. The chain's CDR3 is CASSSTSGRTDEQYF. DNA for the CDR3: TGTGCCAGCAGCTCGACTAGCGGGAGAACCGACGAGCAGTACTTC.

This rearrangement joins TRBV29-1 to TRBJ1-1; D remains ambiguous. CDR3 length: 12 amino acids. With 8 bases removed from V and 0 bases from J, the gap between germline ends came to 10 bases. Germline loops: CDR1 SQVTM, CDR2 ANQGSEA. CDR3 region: CSSRGLNTEAFF. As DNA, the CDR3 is TGCAGCTCCCGGGGATTGAACACTGAAGCTTTCTTT. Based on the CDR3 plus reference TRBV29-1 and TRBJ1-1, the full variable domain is SAVISQKPSRDICQRGTSLTIQCQVDSQVTMMFWYRQQPGQSLTLIATANQGSEATYESGFVIDKFPISRPNLTFSTLTVSNMSPEDSSIYLCSSRGLNTEAFFGQGTRLTVV.

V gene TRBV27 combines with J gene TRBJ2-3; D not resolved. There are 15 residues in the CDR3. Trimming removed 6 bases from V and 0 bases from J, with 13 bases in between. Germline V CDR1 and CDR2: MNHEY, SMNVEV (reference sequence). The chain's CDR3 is CASSLRSSSTDTQYF. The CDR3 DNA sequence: TGTGCCAGCAGCTTAAGGAGTTCTAGCACAGATACGCAGTATTTT.

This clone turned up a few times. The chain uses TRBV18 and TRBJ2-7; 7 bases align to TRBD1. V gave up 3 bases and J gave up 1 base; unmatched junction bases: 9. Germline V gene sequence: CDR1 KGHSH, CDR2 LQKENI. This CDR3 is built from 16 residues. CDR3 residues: CASSPTGTERSYEQYF. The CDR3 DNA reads TGTGCCAGCTCACCTACCGGGACAGAGAGGTCCTACGAGCAGTACTTC.

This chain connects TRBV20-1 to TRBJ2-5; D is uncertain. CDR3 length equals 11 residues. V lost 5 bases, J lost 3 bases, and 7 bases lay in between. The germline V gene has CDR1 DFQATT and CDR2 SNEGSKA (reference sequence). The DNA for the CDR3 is TGCAGTGCTTTCTTTAAAGAGACCCAGTACTTC. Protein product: CSAFFKETQYF.

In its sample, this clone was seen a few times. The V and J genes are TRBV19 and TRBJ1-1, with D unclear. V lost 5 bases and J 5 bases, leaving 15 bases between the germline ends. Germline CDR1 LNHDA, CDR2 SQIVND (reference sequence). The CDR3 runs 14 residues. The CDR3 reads CASSPYGDGTEAFF. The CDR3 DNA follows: TGTGCCAGTAGTCCCTACGGGGATGGAACTGAAGCTTTCTTT.

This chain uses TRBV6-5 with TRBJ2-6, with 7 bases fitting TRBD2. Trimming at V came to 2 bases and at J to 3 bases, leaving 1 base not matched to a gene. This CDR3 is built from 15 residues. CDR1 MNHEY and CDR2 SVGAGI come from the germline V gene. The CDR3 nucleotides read TGTGCCAGCAGTTACAGCGGGGTTGGGGCCAACGTCCTGACTTTC. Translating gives CASSYSGVGANVLTF.

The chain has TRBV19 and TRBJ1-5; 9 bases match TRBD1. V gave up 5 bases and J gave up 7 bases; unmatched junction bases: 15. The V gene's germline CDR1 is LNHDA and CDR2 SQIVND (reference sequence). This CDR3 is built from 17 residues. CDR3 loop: CASSLGFLGTGRQPQHF. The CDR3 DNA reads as TGTGCCAGTAGTCTTGGTTTCTTGGGGACAGGGAGACAGCCCCAGCATTTT.

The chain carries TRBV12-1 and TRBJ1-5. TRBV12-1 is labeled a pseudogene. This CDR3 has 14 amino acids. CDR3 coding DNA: TGTGCCAGCAGGGACAGAGGGGGGGGGCAGCCCCAGCATTTT. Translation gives CASRDRGGGQPQHF.

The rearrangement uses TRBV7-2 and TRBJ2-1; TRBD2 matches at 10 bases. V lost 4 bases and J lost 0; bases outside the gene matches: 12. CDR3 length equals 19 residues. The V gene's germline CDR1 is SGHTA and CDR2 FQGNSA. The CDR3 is CASSYPSSGGTYSYNEQFF. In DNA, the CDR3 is TGTGCCAGCAGCTACCCTTCTAGCGGGGGAACTTACTCCTACAATGAGCAGTTCTTC.

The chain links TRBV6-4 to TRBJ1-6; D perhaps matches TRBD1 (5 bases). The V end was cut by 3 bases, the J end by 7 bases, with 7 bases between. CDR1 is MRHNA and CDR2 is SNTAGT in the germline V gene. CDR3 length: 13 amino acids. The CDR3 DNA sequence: TGTGCCAGCAGTGATGGGGGGAATTCACCCCTCCACTTT. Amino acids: CASSDGGNSPLHF.

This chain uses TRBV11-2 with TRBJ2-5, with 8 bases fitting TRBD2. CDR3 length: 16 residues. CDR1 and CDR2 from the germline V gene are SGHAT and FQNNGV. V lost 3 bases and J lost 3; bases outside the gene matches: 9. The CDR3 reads CASSFVAGWGEETQYF. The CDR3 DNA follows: TGTGCCAGCAGCTTCGTAGCGGGGTGGGGGGAAGAGACCCAGTACTTC.